The 23 T cell receptor beta chains below all came from one sample that was sequenced in a study of blood T cell repertoires in COVID-19. Assay: immunoSEQ multiplex PCR; the TCRdb copy retains only in-frame clones and omits some. This sample has about 58,000 clones; roughly four fifths occur once, and the top ten carry approximately 10%. Specimen: peripheral blood. These receptors all come from an elderly man with COVID-19, enrolled during active disease.

J is TRBJ1-1 and V is TRBV9; D is undetermined. CDR1 SGDLS and CDR2 YYNGEE come from the germline V gene. V gave up 2 bases and J gave up 3 bases, with 8 bases separating them. The CDR3 loop spans 13 amino acids. CDR3: CASSVASYTEAFF. As DNA, the CDR3 is TGTGCCAGCAGCGTGGCCAGTTACACTGAAGCTTTCTTT.

The rearrangement joins TRBV7-2 to TRBJ1-2, with TRBD1 identical over 7 bases. With 4 bases clipped from V and 3 bases from J, the junction kept 5 bases outside the gene matches. This CDR3 is built from 14 residues. Looked up from germline, CDR1 is SGHTA and CDR2 is FQGNSA. The CDR3 region has the DNA TGTGCCAGCAGCTATCAAACAGGGGACTATGGCTACACCTTC. Amino acids: CASSYQTGDYGYTF. The full variable domain, its missing parts supplied by reference TRBV7-2 and TRBJ1-2, is GAGVSQSPSNKVTEKGKDVELRCDPISGHTALYWYRQSLGQGLEFLIYFQGNSAPDKSGLPSDRFSAERTGGSVSTLTIQRTQQEDSAVYLCASSYQTGDYGYTFGSGTRLTVV.

V usage is TRBV6-2 or TRBV6-3 and J usage is TRBJ1-2; D might be TRBD1 (5 bases). This CDR3 is built from 16 residues. Looked up from germline, CDR1 is MNHEY and CDR2 is SVGEGT. Trimming shortened V by 5 bases and J by 1 base, and 17 bases separated the two germline ends. CDR3 amino acids: CASSTPRGIGNYGYTF. CDR3 coding DNA: TGTGCCAGCAGTACCCCGCGGGGGATCGGTAACTATGGCTACACCTTC.

This clone was counted only a few times. The chain has TRBV28 and TRBJ1-2, with D perhaps matching TRBD1 (6 bases). Germline V gives CDR1 MDHEN, CDR2 SYDVKM. CDR3 length equals 15 residues. V was cut by 6 bases and J by 8 bases, with 22 bases left in between. CDR3 sequence: CASSQGTGITGGYTF. The DNA of the CDR3 is TGTGCCAGCAGCCAGGGGACCGGGATTACGGGGGGCTACACCTTC.

CDR3 residues: CASSLGLAGEGTQYF. The CDR3 DNA reads TGTGCCAGCAGTTTGGGACTAGCGGGGGAGGGTACGCAGTATTTT. The chain couples TRBV28 to TRBJ2-3; TRBD2 matches at 14 bases. The CDR3 has 15 residues. Germline CDR1 is MDHEN and CDR2 is SYDVKM. The ends lost 3 bases at V and 8 bases at J; junction bases unmatched: 4.

DNA of the CDR3: TGTGCCAGCAGCTCGCGGGGCTTAGCGGGAGGCCGACAAGAGACCCAGTACTTC. Its protein product is CASSSRGLAGGRQETQYF. The chain links TRBV5-5 to TRBJ2-5, with 10 bases matching TRBD2. Looked up from germline, CDR1 is SGHKS and CDR2 is YYEKEE (reference sequence). Germline trimming cut 3 bases from V and 2 bases from J; bases unmatched to any gene: 13. This CDR3 is 18 amino acids long.

This clone was counted once. The chain employs TRBV7-8 and TRBJ2-2, with 9 bases identical to TRBD1. This CDR3 contains 15 residues. Germline CDR1 reads SGHVS; CDR2 reads FQNEAQ. V was pared by 1 base and J by 3 bases, with 0 bases of the junction left unmatched. CDR3 DNA sequence: TGTGCCAGCAGCTTAGGACAGGGGGACACCGGGGAGCTGTTTTTT. Its translation: CASSLGQGDTGELFF.

This chain uses TRBV7-2 with TRBJ2-3; 11 bases map to TRBD2. The CDR3 covers 16 residues. Germline CDR1 and CDR2: SGHTA and FQGNSA. V gave up 5 bases and J gave up 6 bases; unmatched junction bases: 10. The CDR3 protein is CASSATLGTSGDTQYF. For the CDR3, the DNA is TGTGCCAGCAGCGCCACGCTCGGGACTAGCGGCGATACGCAGTATTTT.

The rearrangement joins TRBV5-1 to TRBJ1-3; D is undetermined. Trimming stripped 0 bases from V and 0 bases from J, with 10 bases between. Germline V lookup: CDR1 SGHRS, CDR2 YFSETQ. This CDR3 is built from 16 residues. CDR3 sequence reads: CASSLDVAGSGNTIYF. As DNA, the CDR3 is TGCGCCAGCAGCTTGGATGTAGCGGGCTCTGGAAACACCATATATTTT.

The chain joins TRBV27 to TRBJ1-2; tentative D call: TRBD1 (5 bases). V was cut by 4 bases and J by 4 bases, with 10 bases left in between. Germline V gene data show CDR1 as MNHEY and CDR2 as SMNVEV (reference sequence). This CDR3 comprises 13 residues. CDR3 nucleotide sequence: TGTGCCAGCAGTTCAGGGCTCTCCTATGGCTACACCTTC. This codes for CASSSGLSYGYTF.

The chain combines TRBV6-4 with TRBJ2-7; 7 bases match TRBD1. The trim removed 11 bases at V and 4 bases at J, leaving 29 bases unmatched. The germline gives CDR1 MRHNA, CDR2 SNTAGT. The CDR3 covers 19 residues. CDR3 sequence: CAGKYRQGWPARKGYEQYV. The CDR3 coding sequence is TGTGCCGGCAAATACCGACAGGGCTGGCCCGCGCGAAAGGGGTACGAGCAGTACGTC.

V and J are TRBV5-4 and TRBJ1-3; no clear D. With 3 bases removed from V and 4 bases from J, the gap between germline ends came to 14 bases. The CDR3 runs 15 residues. Germline loops: CDR1 SGHNT, CDR2 YYREEE (reference sequence). The CDR3 loop reads CASSYGVNTGNTIYF. CDR3 bases: TGTGCCAGCAGCTACGGGGTCAACACGGGAAACACCATATATTTT.

This clone was recorded only once. V and J are TRBV2 and TRBJ1-6; no clear D gene. Germline V gene data show CDR1 as SNHLY and CDR2 as FYNNEI. The CDR3 is made up of 14 amino acids. Trimming cost V 4 bases and J 9 bases, with 13 bases left between them. The CDR3: CASSASTSGSPLHF. The DNA of the CDR3 is TGTGCCAGCAGTGCCTCGACCAGCGGTTCACCCCTCCACTTT. The variable domain in full, completed from reference TRBV2 and TRBJ1-6, reads EPEVTQTPSHQVTQMGQEVILRCVPISNHLYFYWYRQILGQKVEFLVSFYNNEISEKSEIFDDQFSVERPDGSNFTLKIRSTKLEDSAMYFCASSASTSGSPLHFGNGTRLTVT.

The table lists this clone with a count of one. The genes are TRBV6-5 and TRBJ1-1; 7 nucleotides line up with TRBD1. Germline CDR1 reads MNHEY; CDR2 reads SVGAGI. The CDR3 totals 15 residues. The ends lost 6 bases at V and 3 bases at J; junction bases unmatched: 10. CDR3 amino acids: CASSLTGPADTEAFF. In nucleotides, the CDR3 is TGTGCCAGCAGCCTGACAGGGCCTGCGGACACTGAAGCTTTCTTT.

This clone was seen a handful of times. This rearrangement joins TRBV19 to TRBJ1-5, with 7 bases fitting TRBD1. The V gene end was trimmed by 4 bases and the J gene end by 0 bases; junction bases not matched to a gene: 3. The length of the CDR3 is 15 residues. Germline CDR1 reads LNHDA; CDR2 reads SQIVND (reference sequence). CDR3 residues: CASSRTGPSNQPQHF. In nucleotides, the CDR3 is TGTGCCAGTAGTAGGACAGGACCTAGCAATCAGCCCCAGCATTTT.

The chain is built from TRBV9 and TRBJ2-1, with D maybe TRBD2 (6 bases). V was trimmed by 4 bases and J by 4 bases, leaving 15 bases between them. The CDR3 length is 15 residues. In germline, CDR1 is SGDLS, CDR2 YYNGEE. The CDR3 sequence is CASSSSGSTYNEQFF. For the CDR3, the DNA is TGTGCCAGCAGCTCTTCCGGGAGTACGTACAATGAGCAGTTCTTC.

The V gene is TRBV5-6, the J gene TRBJ2-7, with 7 nucleotides matching TRBD1. J was trimmed by 5 bases and V by 5 bases; bases with no gene match: 4. The germline V gene has CDR1 SGHDT and CDR2 YYEEEE. This CDR3 has 12 amino acids. As DNA, the CDR3 is TGTGCCAGCAGTCGGGACAGCCACGAGCAGTACTTC. Protein: CASSRDSHEQYF.

The J gene is TRBJ2-1, the V gene TRBV4-3, with unresolved D. The CDR3 sequence is 16 residues long. The germline V and J ends were trimmed by 0 bases and 0 bases, with 9 bases remaining between them. Germline V gene sequence: CDR1 LGHNA, CDR2 YSLEER. The chain's CDR3 is CASSQEARGSYNEQFF. The DNA of the CDR3 is TGCGCCAGCAGCCAAGAGGCGAGAGGCTCCTACAATGAGCAGTTCTTC.

This chain links TRBV6-5 with TRBJ2-3, with 13 bases that match TRBD2. The V segment lost 2 bases and the J segment 2 bases; nucleotides outside the gene matches: 1. Per the germline V gene, CDR1 is MNHEY and CDR2 is SVGAGI. The CDR3 has 16 amino acids. For the CDR3, the DNA is TGTGCCAGCAGTTACGGGACTAGCGGGACCACAGATACGCAGTATTTT. It codes for CASSYGTSGTTDTQYF.

The V gene is TRBV10-3, the J gene TRBJ2-5; 7 positions match TRBD1. CDR3 size: 15 residues. Germline CDR1 and CDR2: ENHRY and SYGVKD. V was clipped by 7 bases and J by 1 base; unmatched bases: 9. CDR3 nucleotides: TGTGCCATCAAGGGGGCCAGGGGCCTCCAAGAGACCCAGTACTTC. Protein: CAIKGARGLQETQYF.

The CDR3 is CASSLVASGTLDTQYF. Here the CDR3 DNA reads TGTGCCAGCAGCTTAGTGGCTAGCGGCACCCTGGATACGCAGTATTTT. The rearrangement joins TRBV7-8 to TRBJ2-3, with 7 nucleotides matching TRBD2. CDR3 length: 16 residues. V was clipped by 1 base and J by 6 bases; unmatched bases: 10. Germline values: CDR1 SGHVS, CDR2 FQNEAQ. The full variable domain, rest sourced from reference TRBV7-8 and TRBJ2-3, is GAGVSQSPRYKVAKRGQDVALRCDPISGHVSLFWYQQALGQGPEFLTYFQNEAQLDKSGLPSDRFFAERPEGSVSTLKIQRTQQEDSAVYLCASSLVASGTLDTQYFGPGTRLTVL.

The chain couples TRBV19 to TRBJ1-1, with 7 bases matching TRBD1. Germline V CDR1 and CDR2: LNHDA, SQIVND (reference sequence). Trimming took 5 bases from V and 5 from J; bases not matched to a gene: 5. The CDR3 contains 13 residues. Here the CDR3 reads CASSSNRGTEAFF. The CDR3 bases are TGTGCCAGTAGTTCAAACAGGGGAACTGAAGCTTTCTTT. Based on the CDR3 plus reference TRBV19 and TRBJ1-1, the full variable domain is DGGITQSPKYLFRKEGQNVTLSCEQNLNHDAMYWYRQDPGQGLRLIYYSQIVNDFQKGDIAEGYSVSREKKESFPLTVTSAQKNPTAFYLCASSSNRGTEAFFGQGTRLTVV.

The V and J genes are TRBV3-1 (or the pseudogene TRBV3-2) and TRBJ2-3, with D maybe TRBD2 (5 bases). This CDR3 has 14 residues. V lost 4 bases to trimming and J lost 4 bases, with 12 bases between them. Germline V gene data show CDR1 as LGHDT and CDR2 as YNNKEL (reference sequence). CDR3 amino acids: CASSPGGLSDTQYF. The CDR3 coding sequence is TGTGCCAGCAGCCCCGGCGGACTTTCAGATACGCAGTATTTT.